The next 22 T cell receptor beta chains were all read from a single sample in a study of CD8+CD57+ T cells in acquired aplastic anemia. TCR beta VDJ and CDR3 profiling used genomic DNA as template. From the reads, TCRdb called clonotypes with MiXCR, one entry per CDR3 protein. The data show more than 150,000 distinct CDR3 sequences, roughly 45% seen once. Patients selected for sequencing had displayed CD8+CD57+ cell expansion by flow cytometry. The sequencing sample was made of sorted CD4+, CD8+, or CD8+CD57+ T cells (not recorded which) from PBMCs. The receptor source for this set is a human donor with aplastic anemia.

Comments on this clonotype: Its ends do not fully match the called genes, so a read error is possible. The rearrangement links TRBV10-3 to TRBJ2-7; unclear D gene. Germline assignment: CDR1 ENHRY and CDR2 SYGVKD. This CDR3 region has 14 residues. DNA for the CDR3: TGTCCCATCAGTGAGGTTACCAGGTCCTACGAGCAGTACTTC. Its protein is CPISEVTRSYEQYF.

V gene TRBV19 combines with J gene TRBJ1-6; D gene unclear. The CDR3 consists of 12 residues. Germline V CDR1 and CDR2: LNHDA, SQIVND (reference sequence). V was pared by 7 bases and J by 12 bases, with 13 bases between. The CDR3 spells CASKDGLGPLHF. CDR3 in DNA: TGTGCCAGTAAGGACGGCTTGGGACCCCTCCACTTT.

The V gene is TRBV2, the J gene TRBJ2-5, with 11 bases matching TRBD2. The J call may be incorrect, as the DNA end agrees better with TRBJ2-1. There are 15 residues in the CDR3. CDR1 is SNHLY, CDR2 FYNNEI, per germline. The CDR3 is CASSGLAGGPNEQFF. The DNA of the CDR3 is TGTGCCAGCAGTGGGCTAGCGGGAGGACCTAATGAGCAGTTCTTC.

This clonotype was seen just once. No conserved phenylalanine or tryptophan ends this CDR3, so it is likely a read error. The DNA is left out, because the CDR3 cannot be placed on it with certainty; the CDR3 is given as TCRdb lists it. The gene calls are TRBV7-9 and TRBJ2-1. Germline CDR1 is SEHNR and CDR2 is FQNEAQ (reference sequence). The length of the CDR3 is 9 amino acids, counting both ends. This CDR3 is CASSLAGSY.

In its sample, this clonotype was seen many times. The chain links TRBV5-4 to TRBJ2-5, with D hard to call. The CDR3 runs to 14 residues. V was pared by 2 bases and J by 3 bases, with 11 bases between. Germline-derived CDR1 and CDR2 are SGHNT and YYREEE (reference sequence). CDR3 coding DNA: TGTGCCAGCAGCTTTACCGGGCCAGAAGAGACCCAGTACTTC. It specifies CASSFTGPEETQYF.

On this clonotype itself: At one of its ends the junction is not consistent with the germline gene, which may arise from a read error. The V and J genes are TRBV10-3 and TRBJ1-1; D not certain. CDR3 length: 14 residues. Looked up from germline, CDR1 is ENHRY and CDR2 is SYGVKD. The CDR3 protein is CAISDRSVNTEAFF. In DNA form, the CDR3 reads TGTGCCATCAGTGATCGATCGGTTAACACTGAGGCTTTCTTT.

In its sample, this clonotype was seen many times. The chain is built from TRBV7-2 and TRBJ1-1; TRBD1 matches 7 bases. Looked up from germline, CDR1 is SGHTA and CDR2 is FQGNSA. The CDR3 consists of 16 residues. V was clipped by 5 bases and J by 3 bases; unmatched bases: 12. This CDR3 is CASSPELRTGHTEAFF. The CDR3, as DNA: TGTGCCAGCAGCCCCGAACTGAGGACAGGCCACACTGAAGCTTTCTTT.

The V call is TRBV10-3, the J call TRBJ2-1, with D possibly called TRBD1 or TRBD2 (5 bases each). The CDR3 is 16 residues long. Germline-derived CDR1 and CDR2 are ENHRY and SYGVKD. V lost 4 bases, J lost 0 bases, and 13 bases lay in between. As DNA, the CDR3 is TGTGCCATCAGTGCCACTAGGGGATCCTCCTACAATGAGCAGTTCTTC. Translation gives CAISATRGSSYNEQFF.

This clonotype was counted a few times. V gene TRBV2 combines with J gene TRBJ2-7; 10 bases are shared with TRBD1. The CDR3 spans 14 residues. Trimming cost V 8 bases and J 6 bases; bases outside gene matches: 10. In germline, CDR1 is SNHLY, CDR2 FYNNEI. The CDR3 DNA sequence: TGTGCCAGCGCTCCGAGGACAGGGGGTGGCGAGCAGTACTTC. Residues: CASAPRTGGGEQYF.

This clonotype was seen ten or more times. This chain uses TRBV19 with TRBJ1-5, with D tentatively TRBD1 (6 bases). The CDR3 is 16 amino acids. V lost 4 bases, J lost 5 bases, and 18 bases lay in between. Per the germline V gene, CDR1 is LNHDA and CDR2 is SQIVND (reference sequence). The CDR3 spells CASSREGYREYQPQHF. Here the CDR3 DNA reads TGTGCCAGTAGTAGGGAGGGCTACAGGGAATATCAGCCCCAGCATTTT.

The DNA for the CDR3 is TGCAGTGCTAGAGATTCACTAGCGGGAGTAGGTGAGCAGTTCTTC. Its protein product is CSARDSLAGVGEQFF. The chain has TRBV20-1 and TRBJ2-1, with 11 positions matching TRBD2. Germline assignment: CDR1 DFQATT and CDR2 SNEGSKA (reference sequence). V gave up 0 bases and J gave up 9 bases; unmatched junction bases: 7. The CDR3 totals 15 residues.

V and J are TRBV18 and TRBJ1-2; TRBD1 agrees at 9 bases. CDR1 KGHSH and CDR2 LQKENI come from the germline V gene. Trimming took 2 bases from V and 8 from J; bases not matched to a gene: 9. This CDR3 is 15 amino acids long. CDR3 sequence reads: CASSPIGTGSDGYTF. The CDR3 nucleotides read TGTGCCAGCTCACCAATTGGGACAGGGTCTGACGGCTACACCTTC.

The chain employs TRBV7-6 and TRBJ2-2, with D possibly matching TRBD1 (5 bases). The CDR3 spans 13 residues. Germline CDR1 SGHVS, CDR2 FNYEAQ. The ends were cut back, 5 bases at V and 8 bases at J, with 12 bases in the middle. CDR3 in amino acids: CASSLTASGELFF. CDR3 in DNA: TGTGCCAGCAGCCTGACAGCCTCGGGGGAGCTGTTTTTT. The full variable domain, rest sourced from reference TRBV7-6 and TRBJ2-2, is GAGVSQSPRYKVTKRGQDVALRCDPISGHVSLYWYRQALGQGPEFLTYFNYEAQQDKSGLPNDRFSAERPEGSISTLTIQRTEQRDSAMYRCASSLTASGELFFGEGSRLTVL.

Only a few counts were recorded for this clonotype. One base away lies a much larger clone, so this may be a sequencing read error. The rearrangement links TRBV5-1 to TRBJ1-1; no reliable D call. Germline V gene sequence: CDR1 SGHRS, CDR2 YFSETQ. The CDR3 is 12 amino acids. The CDR3 here is CAGSLEGIEAFF. CDR3 DNA: TGCGCCGGCAGCTTGGAAGGGATTGAAGCTTTCTTT.

This chain uses TRBV10-3 with TRBJ2-3; D ambiguous. The V end was cut by 7 bases, the J end by 0 bases, with 8 bases between. This CDR3 region has 13 residues. Germline V lookup: CDR1 ENHRY, CDR2 SYGVKD. The chain's CDR3 is CAINGVSTDTQYF. In nucleotides, the CDR3 is TGTGCCATCAATGGGGTGAGCACAGATACGCAGTATTTT.

Comment on this clonotype: A much bigger clone sits one base away, suggesting this may be a read error. The chain has TRBV2 and TRBJ1-1, with D tentatively TRBD1 (5 bases). The germline gives CDR1 SNHLY, CDR2 FYNNEI. CDR3 length: 14 residues. The V end was cut by 6 bases, the J end by 1 base, with 12 bases between. CDR3 sequence: CASSWGPTNTEAFF. The CDR3 coding sequence is TGTGCCAGCAGCTGGGGACCGACGAACACTGAAGCTTTCTTT.

Of note for this clonotype: A read error may produce the germline difference seen at one junction end. The V call is TRBV2, the J call TRBJ1-2, with D possibly TRBD1 on 6 matching bases. The germline CDR1 and CDR2 sequences are SNHLY and FYNNEI. There are 14 residues in the CDR3. CDR3 sequence (DNA): TGTGCCATCAGTGAAGACAGGACCTTATATGGCTACACCTTC. It yields the protein CAISEDRTLYGYTF.

This chain joins TRBV5-1 and TRBJ2-1; a weak D match, TRBD2 (6 bases). Germline values: CDR1 SGHRS, CDR2 YFSETQ. V lost 0 bases and J lost 7, with 14 bases in between. The CDR3 extends over 15 amino acids. Written as DNA, the CDR3 is TGCGCCAGCAGCTTGGAGGGGAGGAAGGATAATGAGCAGTTCTTC. This encodes CASSLEGRKDNEQFF.

In this sample, this clonotype turned up a few times. This chain uses TRBV2 with TRBJ1-2, with 7 bases fitting TRBD1. The CDR3 covers 15 residues. Germline loops: CDR1 SNHLY, CDR2 FYNNEI. The V and J ends lost 6 bases and 3 bases, in that order; junction bases with no gene match: 10. The CDR3 loop is CASRPDRVWDYGYTF. As DNA, the CDR3 is TGTGCCAGCAGGCCAGACAGGGTGTGGGACTATGGCTACACCTTC.

The chain joins TRBV24-1 to TRBJ2-7; 14 nucleotides line up with TRBD2. CDR3 length: 14 amino acids. The ends lost 8 bases at V and 6 bases at J; junction bases unmatched: 5. The germline gives CDR1 KGHDR, CDR2 SFDVKD. In DNA form, the CDR3 reads TGTGCCACCAATTCCGGGACTAGCGGGAGCGAGCAGTACGTC. It translates to CATNSGTSGSEQYV.

The genes are TRBV3-1 and TRBJ2-2; D unresolved. The germline gives CDR1 LGHDT, CDR2 YNNKEL (reference sequence). CDR3 length: 14 amino acids. V dropped 1 base and J dropped 1 base, with 4 bases sitting between them. DNA for the CDR3: TGTGCCAGCAGCCAAGTTCGGAACACCGGGGAGCTGTTTTTT. Amino acid sequence: CASSQVRNTGELFF.

This sequence joins TRBV24-1 and TRBJ2-3, with TRBD1 identical over 7 bases. Unmatched junction bases numbered 7, after V lost 3 bases and J lost 5 bases. The CDR3 loop spans 15 amino acids. Germline V CDR1 and CDR2: KGHDR, SFDVKD. In DNA, the CDR3 is TGTGCCACCAGTGATCAGGGACAGAACGGAGATACGCAGTATTTT. Its protein is CATSDQGQNGDTQYF.